This TCR beta chain derives from a study of vaccination and CD4 T cells after COVID-19. For the study at large: Post-COVID samples were collected a median about 97 days following diagnosis, spanning 35 to 161.

This clonotype was seen more than once but under ten times. The antigen is not known. The CDR3 loop spans 21 amino acids. V lost 3 bases, J lost 2 bases, and 34 bases lay in between. In germline, CDR1 is DFQATT, CDR2 SNEGSKA (reference sequence). The Oncomine TCR Beta short-read assay generated sequence data from the DNA of cultured CD4+ T cells. One entry per CDR3 protein, called by TCRdb with MiXCR from the PCR reads. The sample lists 7,500 to 10,000 distinct CDR3 sequences; 20% to 30% were seen once. Treatment indicated: roughly 10-day PBMC culture with coronavirus spike peptide pools or control peptides (ViraFEST assay).

Sequences were derived from CD4+ T cells from blood, cultured in vitro, sampled after SARS-CoV-2 vaccination. The chain couples TRBV20-1 to TRBJ2-5; either TRBD1 or TRBD2 may fit D (6 bases each). The TCR comes from a human donor who had recovered from COVID-19. The DNA for the CDR3 is TGCAGTGCTAGGTCTTTGGGGGGCCATAAAACACCAGACAGCATACAAGAGACCCAGTACTTC. Its protein is CSARSLGGHKTPDSIQETQYF.